The source of this T cell receptor (beta chain) is a study of blood T cell repertoires in COVID-19. At the level of the study: Italy, Spain and the United States were the sources of the convalescent and acute COVID-19 samples. PBMCs, B-cell-depleted T cells, or T cells were the source of the cDNA or gDNA that made up the material.

From germline, CDR1 is SGHRS and CDR2 YFSETQ. V gave up 0 bases and J gave up 5 bases, with 9 bases separating them. This CDR3 has 13 amino acids. Enrolled during active infection, Seattle patients were then followed longitudinally. As handled by the study authors: Reference gene primer amplification yielded estimated nucleated cell counts. The table came from immunoSEQ multiplex PCR; TCRdb's copy has only in-frame clones and leaves some out. V and J calls and clone size are copied from that table; D and trimming were computed from the DNA. The table shows roughly 280,000 clones, with roughly 90% occurring only once.

The V call is TRBV5-1, the J call TRBJ2-7; D is undetermined. Source material: peripheral blood. This TCR derives from a woman aged 25 to 39 with COVID-19, enrolled during active disease. The CDR3 loop reads CASSLEVAHEQYF. The CDR3 region has the DNA TGCGCCAGCAGCTTGGAAGTAGCCCACGAGCAGTACTTC.